These 6 T cell receptor beta chains share one sample of origin, sequenced in a study of glioma-infiltrating T cells after dendritic cell vaccination. Time point noted: after dendritic cell vaccination, including at tumor progression/relapse. Here immunoSEQ multiplex PCR was the method, and the copy in TCRdb shows in-frame clones only, minus some. The sample holds 100,000 or so clones; 90% are singletons and the top ten take approximately 3%. This material consisted of blood, taken after dendritic cell vaccination. The receptors stem from a human donor with glioblastoma.

The chain recombines TRBV6-1 with TRBJ2-1; D perhaps matches TRBD2 (6 bases). This CDR3 contains 14 residues. Germline CDR1 and CDR2: MNHNS and SASEGT. Trimming stripped 7 bases from V and 5 bases from J, with 15 bases between. The CDR3 DNA sequence: TGTGCCAGCATAGTACTAGCAGGAGACAATGAGCAGTTCTTC. Amino acids: CASIVLAGDNEQFF.

This chain links TRBV11-2 with TRBJ1-4; D not certain. V was shortened by 0 bases and J by 8 bases, with 16 bases between the two germline ends. The length of the CDR3 is 16 residues. Germline V lookup: CDR1 SGHAT, CDR2 FQNNGV. CDR3 nucleotides: TGTGCCAGCAGCTTAGATTCCCCCTGGGTCGGGGAAAAACTGTTTTTT. Amino acids: CASSLDSPWVGEKLFF.

In its sample, this clone was seen once. The V call is TRBV27, the J call TRBJ1-5, with TRBD1 matching 8 bases. V lost 6 bases to trimming and J lost 7 bases; unmatched junction nucleotides: 5. The CDR3 spans 13 residues. CDR1 and CDR2 from the germline V gene are MNHEY and SMNVEV (reference sequence). CDR3 DNA sequence: TGTGCCAGCAGAGGACAGGGATTACAGCCCCAGCATTTT. Its protein product is CASRGQGLQPQHF.

This clone was detected only once. The chain is built from TRBV6-1 and TRBJ2-7; 7 bases line up with TRBD1. The CDR3 spans 13 residues. In germline, CDR1 is MNHNS, CDR2 SASEGT. V lost 7 bases, J lost 3 bases, and 6 bases stayed unmatched. The CDR3 DNA reads TGTGCCAGCATAGGGACAGCACTCTACGAGCAGTACTTC. Translation gives CASIGTALYEQYF.

This CDR3 reads CASSLGSATSYEQYF. The CDR3 DNA follows: TGTGCCAGCAGCTTAGGTAGCGCGACCTCCTACGAGCAGTACTTC. V usage is TRBV7-9 and J usage is TRBJ2-7, with D possibly TRBD2 on 5 matching bases. Trimming pared 1 base from V and 0 bases from J, leaving 10 bases between. The CDR3 spans 15 residues. Germline CDR1 and CDR2: SEHNR and FQNEAQ (reference sequence).

The chain combines TRBV5-1 with TRBJ1-2, with unresolved D. Per the germline V gene, CDR1 is SGHRS and CDR2 is YFSETQ. Trimming took 3 bases from V and 5 from J, leaving 14 bases between them. The CDR3 spans 14 residues. CDR3 DNA: TGCGCCAGCAGCTCAACGGAGGGCTCGTATGGCTACACCTTC. Its translation: CASSSTEGSYGYTF.